The clone carrying this TCR beta chain showed up just once. Only in-frame clones appear in the TCRdb table, and some are missing; sequencing was by immunoSEQ multiplex PCR. The sample lists approximately 37,000 clones, roughly 88% seen once, with under 5% in the top ten. This specimen comes from a study of T cell changes during pregnancy in multiple sclerosis. V lost 4 bases, J lost 3 bases, and 13 bases stayed unmatched. Germline V gene sequence: CDR1 SGHAT, CDR2 FQDESV (reference sequence). The CDR3 sequence is 17 residues long. The origin of this receptor is a female donor with multiple sclerosis, enrolled in a pregnancy study. The V call is TRBV11-1, the J call TRBJ1-1, with TRBD1 matching over 8 bases. The source material was CD8+ T cells from peripheral blood mononuclear cells, sampled in the first trimester of pregnancy. The CDR3 nucleotides read TGTGCCAGCAGCTCCCTGGACAGGGTGGTTTTGGACACTGAAGCTTTCTTT. Translating gives CASSSLDRVVLDTEAFF. Combining the CDR3 with reference TRBV11-1 and TRBJ1-1 gives the whole variable domain EAEVAQSPRYKITEKSQAVAFWCDPISGHATLYWYRQILGQGPELLVQFQDESVVDDSQLPKDRFSAERLKGVDSTLKIQPAELGDSAMYLCASSSLDRVVLDTEAFFGQGTRLTVV.